The present T cell receptor (beta chain) was sequenced within a study of human T cells and chemical hapten exposure. There are a few counts of this clonotype. TCRdb itself ran the RACE reads through MiXCR, one entry per CDR3 protein. The sample includes about 380,000 distinct CDR3 sequences, more than 5% seen only once; the top ten take under 7%. Time point indicated: patch test 2, 6 weeks after DPC sensitization. Treatment of the sample: therapeutic diphenylcyclopropenone sensitization with weekly scalp DPC. The CDR3 has 13 residues. Germline V gene data show CDR1 as MNHNY and CDR2 as SVGAGI (reference sequence). V was cut by 6 bases and J by 3 bases, with 10 bases left in between.

The material was whole blood, obtained in connection with sensitization to the hapten diphenylcyclopropenone (DPC). The sequence came from a woman younger than 30 with alopecia areata. Some clones in this sample may be carry-over from other donors' samples. The genes are TRBV6-6 and TRBJ2-3; a weak D match, TRBD2 (6 bases). In DNA, the CDR3 is TGTGCCAGCAGGCGGGATCGGACAGATACGCAGTATTTT. Translated: CASRRDRTDTQYF.